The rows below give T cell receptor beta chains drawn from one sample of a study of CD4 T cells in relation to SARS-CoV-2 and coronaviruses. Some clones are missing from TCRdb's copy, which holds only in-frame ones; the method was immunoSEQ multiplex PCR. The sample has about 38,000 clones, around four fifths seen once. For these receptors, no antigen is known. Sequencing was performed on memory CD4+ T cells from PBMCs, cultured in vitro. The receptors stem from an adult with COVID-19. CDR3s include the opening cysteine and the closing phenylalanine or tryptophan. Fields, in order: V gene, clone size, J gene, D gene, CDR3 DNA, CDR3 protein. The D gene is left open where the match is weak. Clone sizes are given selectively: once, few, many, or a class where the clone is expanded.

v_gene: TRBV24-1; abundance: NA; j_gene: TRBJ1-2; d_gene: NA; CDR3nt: TGTGCCACCAGTGATTATTTCCAGGATGGCTACACCTTC; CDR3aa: CATSDYFQDGYTF
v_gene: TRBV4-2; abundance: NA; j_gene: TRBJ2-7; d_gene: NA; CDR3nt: TGTGCCAGCAGCCAAGACGATAGCGGAGGCTCCTACGAGCAGTACTTC; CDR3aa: CASSQDDSGGSYEQYF
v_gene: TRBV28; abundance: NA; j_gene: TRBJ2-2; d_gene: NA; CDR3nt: TGTGCCAGCAGTTTCTCGGGGGACACCGGGGAGCTGTTTTTT; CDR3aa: CASSFSGDTGELFF
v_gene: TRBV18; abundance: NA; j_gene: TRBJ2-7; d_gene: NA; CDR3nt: TGTGCCAGCTCACGGACAGAAACCTACGAGCAGTACTTC; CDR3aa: CASSRTETYEQYF
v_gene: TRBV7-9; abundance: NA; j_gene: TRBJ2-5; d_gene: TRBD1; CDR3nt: TGTGCCAGCAGCGAAGGGACAGCGGATGAGACCCAGTACTTC; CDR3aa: CASSEGTADETQYF
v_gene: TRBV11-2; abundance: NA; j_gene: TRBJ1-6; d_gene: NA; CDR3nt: TGTGCCAGCAGCTTAGTGCCAGTGGGGTCACCCCTCCACTTT; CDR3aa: CASSLVPVGSPLHF
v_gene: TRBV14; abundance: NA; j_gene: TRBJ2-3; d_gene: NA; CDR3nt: TGTGCCAGCAGCCAAGATTTCGGGATCTCAGATACGCAGTATTTT; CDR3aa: CASSQDFGISDTQYF
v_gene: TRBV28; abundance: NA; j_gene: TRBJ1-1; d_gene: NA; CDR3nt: TGTGCCAGCAGCCTACAGGGAGGCGCTGAAGCTTTCTTT; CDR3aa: CASSLQGGAEAFF
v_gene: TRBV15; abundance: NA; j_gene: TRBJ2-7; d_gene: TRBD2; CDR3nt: TGTGCCACCAGCAGAGGCGGGCGGGAGGGGACCTACGAGCAGTACTTC; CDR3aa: CATSRGGREGTYEQYF
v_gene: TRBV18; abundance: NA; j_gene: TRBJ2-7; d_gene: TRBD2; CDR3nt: TGTGCCAGCTCACAAAGCGAACTAGCGGGTTTTATCTACGAGCAGTACTTC; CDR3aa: CASSQSELAGFIYEQYF
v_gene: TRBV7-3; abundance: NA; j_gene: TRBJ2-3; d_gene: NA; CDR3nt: TGTGCCAGCAGCTTACGGCCTGCAGATACGCAGTATTTT; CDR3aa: CASSLRPADTQYF
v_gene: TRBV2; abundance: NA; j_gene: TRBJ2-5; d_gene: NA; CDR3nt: TGTGCCAGCCTTCTCAGGGCCGGGACCCAGTACTTC; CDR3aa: CASLLRAGTQYF
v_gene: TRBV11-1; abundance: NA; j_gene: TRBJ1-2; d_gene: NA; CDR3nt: TGTGCCAGCAGCCCCGACACCAACTATGGCTACACCTTC; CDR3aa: CASSPDTNYGYTF
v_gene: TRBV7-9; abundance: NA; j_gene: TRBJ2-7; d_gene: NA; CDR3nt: TGTGCCAGCAGCTTAGACGGCGGGACGTCCTACGAGCAGTACTTC; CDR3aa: CASSLDGGTSYEQYF
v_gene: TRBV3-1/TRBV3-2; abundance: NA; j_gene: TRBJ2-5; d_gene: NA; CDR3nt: TGTGCCAGCAGCTTAGCGCCCAAGGTGGAAGAGACCCAGTACTTC; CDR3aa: CASSLAPKVEETQYF
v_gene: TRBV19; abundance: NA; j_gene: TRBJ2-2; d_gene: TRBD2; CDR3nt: TGTGCCAGTAGTATGTATGCGGGAGCGAACACCGGGGAGCTGTTTTTT; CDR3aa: CASSMYAGANTGELFF
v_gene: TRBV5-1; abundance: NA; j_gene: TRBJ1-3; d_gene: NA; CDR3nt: TGCGCCAGCAGCTCGTCCGGGCCCAAGGAGGGTGGAAACACCATATATTTT; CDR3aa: CASSSSGPKEGGNTIYF
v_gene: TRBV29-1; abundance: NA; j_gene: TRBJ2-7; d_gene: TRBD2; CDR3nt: TGCAGCGTTGAAGGAACTAGCGGGGCACTTAGCTCCTACGAGCAGTACTTC; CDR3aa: CSVEGTSGALSSYEQYF
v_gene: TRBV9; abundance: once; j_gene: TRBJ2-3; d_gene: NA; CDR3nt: TGTGCCAGCAGCCCTCTCGTGGATACGCAGTATTTT; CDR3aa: CASSPLVDTQYF
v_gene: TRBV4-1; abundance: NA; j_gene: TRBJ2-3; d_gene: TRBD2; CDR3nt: TGCGCCAGCAGCCAAGGCCCCGCTAGCGGGGGCACAGATACGCAGTATTTT; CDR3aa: CASSQGPASGGTDTQYF
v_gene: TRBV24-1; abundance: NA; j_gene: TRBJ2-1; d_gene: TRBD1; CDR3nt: TGTGCCACCAGTGTTCTGGACAGGGGGCTAATGTTCTTC; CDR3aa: CATSVLDRGLMFF
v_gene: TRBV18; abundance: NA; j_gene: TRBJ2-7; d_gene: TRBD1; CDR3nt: TGTGCCAGCTCCCGCGAAAGGGGGCAGACCTACGAGCAGTACTTC; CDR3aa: CASSRERGQTYEQYF
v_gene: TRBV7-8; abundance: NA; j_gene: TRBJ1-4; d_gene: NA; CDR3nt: TGTGCCAGCAGCTTAGCGCGGGGCTTGAGGGCTCTAGGGAATGAAAAACTGTTTTTT; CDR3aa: CASSLARGLRALGNEKLFF
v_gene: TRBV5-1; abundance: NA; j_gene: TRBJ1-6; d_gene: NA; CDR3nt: TGCGCCAGCAGCGCCCTCCAGGGTGGCGGTAATTCACCCCTCCACTTT; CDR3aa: CASSALQGGGNSPLHF
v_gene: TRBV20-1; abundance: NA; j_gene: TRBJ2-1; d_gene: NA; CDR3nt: TGCAGTGCAGGTGGGAGTAATGAGCAGTTCTTC; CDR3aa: CSAGGSNEQFF
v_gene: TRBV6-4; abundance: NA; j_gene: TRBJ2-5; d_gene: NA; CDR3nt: TGTGCCAGCAGTGTACAAGAGACCCAGTACTTC; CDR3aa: CASSVQETQYF
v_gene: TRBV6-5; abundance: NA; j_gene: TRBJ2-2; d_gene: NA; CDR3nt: TGTGCCAGCACCTTAATAGGGGAGCTGTTTTTT; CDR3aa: CASTLIGELFF
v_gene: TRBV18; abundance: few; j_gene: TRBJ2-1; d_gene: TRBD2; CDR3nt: TGTGCCAGCTCAGCGCGACTAGCGGATTACAATGAGCAGTTCTTC; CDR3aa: CASSARLADYNEQFF
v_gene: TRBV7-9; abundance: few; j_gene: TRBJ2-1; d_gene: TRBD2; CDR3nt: TGTGCCAGCAGCCGGGAGGGCAATGAGCAGTTCTTC; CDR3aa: CASSREGNEQFF
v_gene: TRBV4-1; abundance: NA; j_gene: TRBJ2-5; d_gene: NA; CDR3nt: TGCGCCAGCAGCCAAGATCGGCAGGGGTCCCTTCCGGAGACCCAGTACTTC; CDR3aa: CASSQDRQGSLPETQYF
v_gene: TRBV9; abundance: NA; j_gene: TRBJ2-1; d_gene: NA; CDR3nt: TGTGCCAGCAGCGTAGAGTTAGGTACGGCTGGTTACAATGAGCAGTTCTTC; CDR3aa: CASSVELGTAGYNEQFF
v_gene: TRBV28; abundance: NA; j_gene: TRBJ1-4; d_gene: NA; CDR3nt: TGTGCCAGCAGTGTACAGGGTTTTAGGGAAAAACTGTTTTTT; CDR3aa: CASSVQGFREKLFF
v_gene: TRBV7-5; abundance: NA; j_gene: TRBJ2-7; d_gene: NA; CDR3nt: TGTGCCAGGAATGGGGCGACTCGGGTGTGGGAGCAGTACTTC; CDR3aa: CARNGATRVWEQYF
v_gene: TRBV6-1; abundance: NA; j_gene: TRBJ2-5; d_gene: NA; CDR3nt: TGTGCCAGCAGTGAAGCCTTTGAGGGGTACCAAGAGACCCAGTACTTC; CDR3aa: CASSEAFEGYQETQYF
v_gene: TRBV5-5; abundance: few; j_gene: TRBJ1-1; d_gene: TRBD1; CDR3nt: TGTGCCAGCAGCTCCCCCTATACGGACAGGTGGGGAGGAGAAGCTTTCTTT; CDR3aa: CASSSPYTDRWGGEAFF
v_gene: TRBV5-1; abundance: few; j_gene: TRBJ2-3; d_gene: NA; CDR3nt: TGCGCCAGCAGCTTGGAGATGGGTGGGGCAGATACGCAGTATTTT; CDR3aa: CASSLEMGGADTQYF
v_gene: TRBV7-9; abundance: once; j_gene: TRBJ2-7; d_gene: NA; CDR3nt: TGTGCCAGCAGCTCCCCCCGGCGCCTCTCCTACGAGCAGTACTTC; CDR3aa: CASSSPRRLSYEQYF
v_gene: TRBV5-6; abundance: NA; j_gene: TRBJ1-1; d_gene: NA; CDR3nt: TGTGCCAGCAGCTTGGCCTGGGGAGGGAGGGTCAGAGCTTTCTTT; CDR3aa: CASSLAWGGRVRAFF
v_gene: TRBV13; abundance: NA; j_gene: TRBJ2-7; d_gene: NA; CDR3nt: TGTGCCAGCAGCTTACGTACCTACGAGCAGTACTTC; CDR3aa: CASSLRTYEQYF
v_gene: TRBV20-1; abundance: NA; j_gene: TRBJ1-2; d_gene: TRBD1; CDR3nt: TGCAGTGCTAGTTCAACTTGGGACAGGCCGAATCACTTC; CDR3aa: CSASSTWDRPNHF
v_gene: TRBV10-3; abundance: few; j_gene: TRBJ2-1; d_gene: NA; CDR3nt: TGTGCCATCAGTGATGAAGTGTGGCCCCGGGGCAATGAGCAGTTCTTC; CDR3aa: CAISDEVWPRGNEQFF
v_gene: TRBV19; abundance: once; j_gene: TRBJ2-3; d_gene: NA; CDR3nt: TGTGCCACGACACGGGAGAGGGGCACAGATACGCAGTATTTT; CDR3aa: CATTRERGTDTQYF
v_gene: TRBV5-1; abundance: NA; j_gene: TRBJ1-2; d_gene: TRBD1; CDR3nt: TGCGCCAGCAGCTGGACTTCGACAGGGGCATATGGCTACACCTTC; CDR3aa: CASSWTSTGAYGYTF
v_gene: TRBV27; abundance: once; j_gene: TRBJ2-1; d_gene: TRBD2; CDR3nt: TGTGCCAGCAGTTTACCGGCTAGCGGGAGTATCGGGCAGTTCTTC; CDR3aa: CASSLPASGSIGQFF
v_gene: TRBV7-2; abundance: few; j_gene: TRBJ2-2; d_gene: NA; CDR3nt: TGTGCCAGCAGCTTTCAACTGCTGAACACCGGGGAGCTGTTTTTT; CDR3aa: CASSFQLLNTGELFF
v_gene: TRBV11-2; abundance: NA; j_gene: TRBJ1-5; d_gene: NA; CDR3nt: TGTGCCAGCAGCCATCGACCAGGGAGCTTGTCGGGACCCCAGCATTTT; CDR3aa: CASSHRPGSLSGPQHF
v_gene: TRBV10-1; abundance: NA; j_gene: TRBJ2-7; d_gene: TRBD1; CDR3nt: TGCGCCAGCGTGGACAGGGGAGGCCCAGCGAGGAACGAGCAGTACTTC; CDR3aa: CASVDRGGPARNEQYF